One and the same sample provided the 24 T cell receptor beta chains below, sequenced in a study of pediatric ulcerative colitis. Only in-frame clones appear in the TCRdb table, and some are missing; sequencing was by immunoSEQ multiplex PCR. This sample yields roughly 54,000 clones, of which about 90% are seen a single time; roughly 1.5% belongs to the top ten. What was sequenced was blood. These receptors all stem from a boy younger than 18 who was a control in a study of pediatric ulcerative colitis.

V and J are TRBV9 and TRBJ2-1; D remains ambiguous. Germline V gene sequence: CDR1 SGDLS, CDR2 YYNGEE. The germline V and J ends were trimmed by 3 bases and 12 bases, with 22 bases remaining between them. The CDR3 has 15 amino acids. CDR3 in amino acids: CASSDQSRTSRLQFF. For the CDR3, the DNA is TGTGCCAGCAGCGATCAATCTCGGACCTCCCGTCTGCAGTTCTTC.

This clone has only one observation. CDR3 amino acids: CASSSQRGGGTDTQYF. The CDR3 bases are TGTGCCAGCAGCTCCCAACGGGGGGGCGGCACAGATACGCAGTATTTT. The chain links TRBV5-4 to TRBJ2-3; 8 positions agree with TRBD2. Germline CDR1 SGHNT, CDR2 YYREEE (reference sequence). V lost 3 bases and J lost 1; bases outside the gene matches: 7. The CDR3 sequence is 16 residues long.

The chain recombines TRBV7-8 with TRBJ2-2, with TRBD1 identical over 10 bases. CDR1 is SGHVS and CDR2 is FQNEAQ in the germline V gene. The junction had 9 bases not matched to a gene; V was cut back by 5 bases and J by 6 bases. The CDR3 loop spans 16 amino acids. The CDR3 loop is CASSLPGQGIPGELFF. CDR3 in DNA: TGTGCCAGCAGCCTCCCGGGACAGGGGATCCCCGGGGAGCTGTTTTTT. Supplemented by reference TRBV7-8 and TRBJ2-2, the full variable domain reads GAGVSQSPRYKVAKRGQDVALRCDPISGHVSLFWYQQALGQGPEFLTYFQNEAQLDKSGLPSDRFFAERPEGSVSTLKIQRTQQEDSAVYLCASSLPGQGIPGELFFGEGSRLTVL.

This chain connects TRBV6-6 to TRBJ1-2; 7 nucleotides match TRBD1. Germline V gives CDR1 MNHNY, CDR2 SVGAGI (reference sequence). V shed 6 bases, J shed 8 bases, and the junction held 12 bases outside the gene matches. The CDR3 totals 14 residues. CDR3 nucleotides: TGTGCCAGCAGCGAGGACGGCAGGGGGAAAGGCTACACCTTC. Encoded protein: CASSEDGRGKGYTF.

The rearrangement joins TRBV7-9 to TRBJ2-7; no reliable D call. The CDR3 length is 16 residues. The V and J ends lost 5 bases and 0 bases respectively, with 17 bases between them. From germline, CDR1 is SEHNR and CDR2 FQNEAQ (reference sequence). This CDR3 is CASSRLWGADSYEQYF. The CDR3 nucleotides read TGTGCCAGCAGCAGACTGTGGGGTGCCGACTCCTACGAGCAGTACTTC.

The V call is TRBV9, the J call TRBJ2-1; D is undetermined. Trimming cost V 0 bases and J 0 bases, with 16 bases left between them. From germline, CDR1 is SGDLS and CDR2 YYNGEE. The CDR3 has 18 amino acids. The CDR3 coding sequence is TGTGCCAGCAGCGTAGAGGTAGGAGCGCCGAGCTCCTACAATGAGCAGTTCTTC. Residues: CASSVEVGAPSSYNEQFF.

This CDR3 reads CASSPADRRYEQYF. The DNA for the CDR3 is TGTGCCAGCTCACCAGCGGACAGACGATACGAGCAGTACTTC. This chain links TRBV18 with TRBJ2-7; tentatively, D is TRBD1 (6 bases). CDR1 and CDR2 (germline): KGHSH, LQKENI. This CDR3 region has 14 residues. Trimming stripped 2 bases from V and 4 bases from J, with 12 bases between.

The chain combines TRBV29-1 with TRBJ2-1; TRBD2 aligns across 7 bases. Per germline, CDR1 SQVTM and CDR2 ANQGSEA. The J segment lost 5 bases and the V segment lost 0 bases, leaving 7 bases of the junction unmatched. The length of the CDR3 is 15 residues. The CDR3 coding sequence is TGCAGCGTTGAAGATCTTCGGGGGGTAGACAATGAGCAGTTCTTC. Encoded protein: CSVEDLRGVDNEQFF.

The chain links TRBV28 to TRBJ2-7; the D call may be TRBD1 or TRBD2 (8 bases each). Per germline, CDR1 MDHEN and CDR2 SYDVKM. The CDR3 is made up of 19 amino acids. V lost 7 bases to trimming and J lost 1 base, with 29 bases between them. The CDR3 loop is CASTEGGQGAAGASYEQYF. Written as DNA, the CDR3 is TGTGCCAGCACCGAAGGCGGACAGGGTGCAGCGGGGGCATCCTACGAGCAGTACTTC.

CDR3 coding DNA: TGTGCCAGTACGGGAGAAGGGTACGAGCAGTACTTC. Amino acids: CASTGEGYEQYF. This chain links TRBV19 with TRBJ2-7; maybe TRBD2 (6 bases). V was shortened by 7 bases and J by 4 bases, with 11 bases between the two germline ends. Germline CDR1 and CDR2: LNHDA and SQIVND (reference sequence). CDR3 length equals 12 residues.

The chain combines TRBV19 with TRBJ1-2; possibly TRBD1 for D (6 bases). From germline, CDR1 is LNHDA and CDR2 SQIVND (reference sequence). V was trimmed by 10 bases and J by 4 bases, leaving 16 bases between them. This CDR3 region has 13 residues. The chain's CDR3 is CATRMDRFYGYTF. The CDR3 DNA is TGTGCCACCCGAATGGACAGATTCTATGGCTACACCTTC.

The chain is built from TRBV15 and TRBJ1-1; possibly TRBD1 for D (5 bases). Per germline, CDR1 LNHNV and CDR2 YYDKDF (reference sequence). The CDR3 is 15 amino acids. The V gene lost 5 bases and the J gene lost 1 base, with 14 bases spanning the gap. The CDR3 loop reads CATSLLAGRNTEAFF. CDR3 coding DNA: TGTGCCACCAGCCTCCTCGCGGGGCGGAACACTGAAGCTTTCTTT.

V and J are TRBV28 and TRBJ2-3; D remains ambiguous. In germline, CDR1 is MDHEN, CDR2 SYDVKM. V shed 3 bases and J shed 2 bases, with 12 bases lying between them. The CDR3 totals 15 residues. The CDR3 DNA reads TGTGCCAGCAGTTTTCGCGACGGATACACAGATACGCAGTATTTT. Translated, it gives CASSFRDGYTDTQYF.

The chain couples TRBV2 to TRBJ1-5; D ambiguous. Germline lookup yields CDR1 SNHLY and CDR2 FYNNEI. The V end was cut by 2 bases, the J end by 4 bases, with 9 bases between. The length of the CDR3 is 14 residues. The CDR3 spells CASSEKSGNQPQHF. The CDR3 nucleotides are TGTGCCAGCAGTGAAAAATCGGGGAATCAGCCCCAGCATTTT.

The gene calls are TRBV7-8 and TRBJ1-1; D uncertain. There are 12 residues in the CDR3. V was clipped by 4 bases and J by 8 bases, with 11 bases between them. Germline lookup yields CDR1 SGHVS and CDR2 FQNEAQ. CDR3 bases: TGTGCCAGCAGCTCAGGCGTACGAGAAGCTTTCTTT. Translated: CASSSGVREAFF.

The chain joins TRBV27 to TRBJ2-1, with 10 bases lining up with TRBD2. The germline gives CDR1 MNHEY, CDR2 SMNVEV (reference sequence). The V and J ends lost 6 bases and 6 bases, in that order; junction bases with no gene match: 14. The CDR3 is 17 residues long. This CDR3 is CASSLVPGAGGSNEQFF. The CDR3 bases are TGTGCCAGCAGCTTAGTTCCGGGAGCGGGAGGGTCCAATGAGCAGTTCTTC.

V gene TRBV2 combines with J gene TRBJ1-5; D not certain. Germline V gene data show CDR1 as SNHLY and CDR2 as FYNNEI. Trimming took off 5 bases at V and 4 bases at J, with 12 bases between the two ends. The CDR3 contains 14 residues. Written as DNA, the CDR3 is TGTGCCAGCAGTTTAGGCGGGATTAATCAGCCCCAGCATTTT. Translating gives CASSLGGINQPQHF.

The V and J genes are TRBV6-1 and TRBJ2-7, with 9 positions matching TRBD1. Germline V gene lookup returns CDR1 MNHNS and CDR2 SASEGT. The CDR3 totals 14 residues. J was trimmed by 4 bases and V by 6 bases; bases with no gene match: 7. The CDR3 reads CASSSGTGWYEQYF. Written as DNA, the CDR3 is TGTGCCAGCAGCTCCGGGACAGGGTGGTACGAGCAGTACTTC.

The chain links TRBV9 to TRBJ1-5, with 7 bases aligning to TRBD1. CDR3 length: 14 residues. V lost 3 bases and J lost 4; bases outside the gene matches: 4. CDR1 SGDLS and CDR2 YYNGEE come from the germline V gene. CDR3 nucleotide sequence: TGTGCCAGCAGCGATGCGACAGGGAATCAGCCCCAGCATTTT. This sequence encodes CASSDATGNQPQHF.

The CDR3 DNA reads as TGCGCCAGCAGCTTTCGACAGGGTAGTCGATATACGCAGTATTTT. Its translation is CASSFRQGSRYTQYF. This rearrangement joins TRBV5-1 to TRBJ2-3; 7 bases match TRBD1. The CDR3 loop spans 15 amino acids. The ends lost 2 bases at V and 7 bases at J; junction bases unmatched: 10. Germline CDR1 and CDR2: SGHRS and YFSETQ. The full variable domain, in which reference TRBV5-1 and TRBJ2-3 provide the parts outside the CDR3, is KAGVTQTPRYLIKTRGQQVTLSCSPISGHRSVSWYQQTPGQGLQFLFEYFSETQRNKGNFPGRFSGRQFSNSRSEMNVSTLELGDSALYLCASSFRQGSRYTQYFGPGTRLTVL.

V is TRBV5-1 and J is TRBJ1-6; D unclear. The CDR3 covers 16 residues. Germline-derived CDR1 and CDR2 are SGHRS and YFSETQ. V was pared by 4 bases and J by 5 bases, with 16 bases between. This CDR3 is CASSLFADINNSPLHF. The CDR3 nucleotides read TGCGCCAGCAGCCTTTTCGCAGACATTAATAATTCACCCCTCCACTTT.

The V and J genes are TRBV7-2 and TRBJ2-1; TRBD2 agrees at 13 bases. Germline V gene data show CDR1 as SGHTA and CDR2 as FQGNSA. Trimming took 1 base from V and 9 from J; bases not matched to a gene: 3. This CDR3 is 15 amino acids long. Here the CDR3 DNA reads TGTGCCAGCAGCTTAGGGACTAGCGGGAGATTTGAGCAGTTCTTC. Its protein product is CASSLGTSGRFEQFF.

The rearrangement joins TRBV6-6 to TRBJ2-5; a possible D gene is TRBD2 (6 bases). The CDR3 consists of 15 residues. The V gene lost 0 bases and the J gene lost 1 base, with 9 bases spanning the gap. Germline CDR1 and CDR2: MNHNY and SVGAGI (reference sequence). The CDR3 DNA follows: TGTGCCAGCAGTTACTCTGGGACTGTCCAAGAGACCCAGTACTTC. This encodes CASSYSGTVQETQYF.

The table lists this clone with a few counts. The chain couples TRBV9 to TRBJ1-1; D gene uncertain. The CDR3 has 13 residues. CDR1 is SGDLS, CDR2 YYNGEE, per germline. The germline V and J ends were trimmed by 0 bases and 10 bases, with 13 bases remaining between them. For the CDR3, the DNA is TGTGCCAGCAGCGTAGAGAGGTGGGAAGGAGCTTTCTTT. It specifies CASSVERWEGAFF.